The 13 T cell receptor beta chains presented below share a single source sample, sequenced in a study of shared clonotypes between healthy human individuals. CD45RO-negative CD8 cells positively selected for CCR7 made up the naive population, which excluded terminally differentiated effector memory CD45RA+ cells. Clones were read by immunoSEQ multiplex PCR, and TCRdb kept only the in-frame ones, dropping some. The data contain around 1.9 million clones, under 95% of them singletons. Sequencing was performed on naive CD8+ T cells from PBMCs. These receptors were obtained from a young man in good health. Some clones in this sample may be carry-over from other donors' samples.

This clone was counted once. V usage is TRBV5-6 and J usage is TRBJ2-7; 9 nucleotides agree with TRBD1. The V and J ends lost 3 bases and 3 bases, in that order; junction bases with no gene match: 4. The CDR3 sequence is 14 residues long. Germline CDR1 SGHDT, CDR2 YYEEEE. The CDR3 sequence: CASSWTGVDYEQYF. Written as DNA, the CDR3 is TGTGCCAGCAGCTGGACAGGGGTGGACTACGAGCAGTACTTC. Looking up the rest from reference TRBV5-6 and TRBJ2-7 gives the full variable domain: DAGVTQSPTHLIKTRGQQVTLRCSPKSGHDTVSWYQQALGQGPQFIFQYYEEEERQRGNFPDRFSGHQFPNYSSELNVNALLLGDSALYLCASSWTGVDYEQYFGPGTRLTVT.

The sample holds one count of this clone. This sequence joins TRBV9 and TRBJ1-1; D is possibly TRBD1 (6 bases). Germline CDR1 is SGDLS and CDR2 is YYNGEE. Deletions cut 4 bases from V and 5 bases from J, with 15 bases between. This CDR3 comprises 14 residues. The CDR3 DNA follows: TGTGCCAGCAGCCCACAGGGCCCGGGGACTGAAGCTTTCTTT. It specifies CASSPQGPGTEAFF.

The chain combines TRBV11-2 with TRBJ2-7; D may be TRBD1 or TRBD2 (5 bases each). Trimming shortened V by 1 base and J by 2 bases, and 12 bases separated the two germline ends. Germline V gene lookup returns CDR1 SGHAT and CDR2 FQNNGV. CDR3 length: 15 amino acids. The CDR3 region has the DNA TGTGCCAGCAGCTTAGGGACGGGACCCGCCTACGAGCAGTACTTC. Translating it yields CASSLGTGPAYEQYF.

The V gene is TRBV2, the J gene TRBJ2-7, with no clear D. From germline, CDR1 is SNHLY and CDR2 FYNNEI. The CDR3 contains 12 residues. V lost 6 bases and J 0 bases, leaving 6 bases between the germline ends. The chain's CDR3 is CASRLVSYEQYF. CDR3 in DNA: TGTGCCAGCAGGCTAGTCTCCTACGAGCAGTACTTC. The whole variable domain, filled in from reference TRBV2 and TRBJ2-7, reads EPEVTQTPSHQVTQMGQEVILRCVPISNHLYFYWYRQILGQKVEFLVSFYNNEISEKSEIFDDQFSVERPDGSNFTLKIRSTKLEDSAMYFCASRLVSYEQYFGPGTRLTVT.

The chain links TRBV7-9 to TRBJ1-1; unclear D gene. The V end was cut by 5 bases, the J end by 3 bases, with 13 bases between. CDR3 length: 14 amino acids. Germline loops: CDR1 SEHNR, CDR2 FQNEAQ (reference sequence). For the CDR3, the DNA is TGTGCCAGCAGCCCAGGATGGGAAGACACTGAAGCTTTCTTT. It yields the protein CASSPGWEDTEAFF.

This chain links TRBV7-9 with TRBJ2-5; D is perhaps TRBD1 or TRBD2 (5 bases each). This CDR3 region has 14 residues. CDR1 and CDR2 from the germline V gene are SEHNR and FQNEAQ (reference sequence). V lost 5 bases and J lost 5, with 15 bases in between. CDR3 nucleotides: TGTGCCAGCAGCGCAACCGGGACGGGGGAGACCCAGTACTTC. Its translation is CASSATGTGETQYF.

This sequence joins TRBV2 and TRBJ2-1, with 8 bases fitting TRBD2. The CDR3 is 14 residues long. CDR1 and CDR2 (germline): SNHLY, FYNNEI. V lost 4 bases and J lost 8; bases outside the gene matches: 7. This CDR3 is CASSASGSRDEQFF. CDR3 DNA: TGTGCCAGCAGTGCAAGCGGGAGTAGGGATGAGCAGTTCTTC. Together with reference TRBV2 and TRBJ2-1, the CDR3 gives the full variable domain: EPEVTQTPSHQVTQMGQEVILRCVPISNHLYFYWYRQILGQKVEFLVSFYNNEISEKSEIFDDQFSVERPDGSNFTLKIRSTKLEDSAMYFCASSASGSRDEQFFGPGTRLTVL.

CDR3 sequence reads: CASSLPAIDRGYGYTF. DNA for the CDR3: TGTGCCAGCAGCTTACCGGCGATTGACAGGGGCTATGGCTACACCTTC. The chain combines TRBV7-9 with TRBJ1-2, with 8 bases fitting TRBD1. Germline loops: CDR1 SEHNR, CDR2 FQNEAQ (reference sequence). Trimming removed 2 bases from V and 4 bases from J; junction bases left unmatched: 9. The CDR3 sequence is 16 residues long.

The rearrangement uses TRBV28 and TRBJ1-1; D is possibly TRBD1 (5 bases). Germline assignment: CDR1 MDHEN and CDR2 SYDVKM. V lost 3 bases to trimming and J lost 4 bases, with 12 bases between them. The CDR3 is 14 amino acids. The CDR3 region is CASSFTGALTEAFF. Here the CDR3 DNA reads TGTGCCAGCAGTTTTACTGGGGCACTCACTGAAGCTTTCTTT.

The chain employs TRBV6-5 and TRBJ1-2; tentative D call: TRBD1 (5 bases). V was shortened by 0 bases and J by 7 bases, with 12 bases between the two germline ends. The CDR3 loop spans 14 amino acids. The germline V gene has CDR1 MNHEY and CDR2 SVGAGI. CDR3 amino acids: CASSYSTGESGYTF. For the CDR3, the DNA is TGTGCCAGCAGTTACTCGACGGGGGAATCTGGCTACACCTTC.

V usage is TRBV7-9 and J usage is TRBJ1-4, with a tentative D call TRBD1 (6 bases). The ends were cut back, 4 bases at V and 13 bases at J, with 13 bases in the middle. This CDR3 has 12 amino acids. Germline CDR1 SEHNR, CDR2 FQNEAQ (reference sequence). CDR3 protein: CASSSSGVGLFF. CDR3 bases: TGTGCCAGCAGCTCTTCAGGGGTCGGACTGTTTTTT. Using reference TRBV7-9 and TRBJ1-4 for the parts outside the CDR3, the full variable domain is DTGVSQNPRHKITKRGQNVTFRCDPISEHNRLYWYRQTLGQGPEFLTYFQNEAQLEKSRLLSDRFSAERPKGSFSTLEIQRTEQGDSAMYLCASSSSGVGLFFGSGTQLSVL.

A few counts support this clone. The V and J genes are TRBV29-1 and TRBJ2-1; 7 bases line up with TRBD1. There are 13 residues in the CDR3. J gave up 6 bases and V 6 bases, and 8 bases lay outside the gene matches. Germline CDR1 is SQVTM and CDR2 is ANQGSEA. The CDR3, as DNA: TGCAGCGTCCACCCCGGGACAGTCAATGAGCAGTTCTTC. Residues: CSVHPGTVNEQFF.

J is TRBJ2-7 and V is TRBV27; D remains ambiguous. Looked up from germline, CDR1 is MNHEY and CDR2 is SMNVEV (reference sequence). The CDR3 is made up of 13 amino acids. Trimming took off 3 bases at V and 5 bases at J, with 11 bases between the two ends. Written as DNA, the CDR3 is TGTGCCAGCAGTTTTTCGACCCGAAACGAGCAGTACTTC. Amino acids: CASSFSTRNEQYF.